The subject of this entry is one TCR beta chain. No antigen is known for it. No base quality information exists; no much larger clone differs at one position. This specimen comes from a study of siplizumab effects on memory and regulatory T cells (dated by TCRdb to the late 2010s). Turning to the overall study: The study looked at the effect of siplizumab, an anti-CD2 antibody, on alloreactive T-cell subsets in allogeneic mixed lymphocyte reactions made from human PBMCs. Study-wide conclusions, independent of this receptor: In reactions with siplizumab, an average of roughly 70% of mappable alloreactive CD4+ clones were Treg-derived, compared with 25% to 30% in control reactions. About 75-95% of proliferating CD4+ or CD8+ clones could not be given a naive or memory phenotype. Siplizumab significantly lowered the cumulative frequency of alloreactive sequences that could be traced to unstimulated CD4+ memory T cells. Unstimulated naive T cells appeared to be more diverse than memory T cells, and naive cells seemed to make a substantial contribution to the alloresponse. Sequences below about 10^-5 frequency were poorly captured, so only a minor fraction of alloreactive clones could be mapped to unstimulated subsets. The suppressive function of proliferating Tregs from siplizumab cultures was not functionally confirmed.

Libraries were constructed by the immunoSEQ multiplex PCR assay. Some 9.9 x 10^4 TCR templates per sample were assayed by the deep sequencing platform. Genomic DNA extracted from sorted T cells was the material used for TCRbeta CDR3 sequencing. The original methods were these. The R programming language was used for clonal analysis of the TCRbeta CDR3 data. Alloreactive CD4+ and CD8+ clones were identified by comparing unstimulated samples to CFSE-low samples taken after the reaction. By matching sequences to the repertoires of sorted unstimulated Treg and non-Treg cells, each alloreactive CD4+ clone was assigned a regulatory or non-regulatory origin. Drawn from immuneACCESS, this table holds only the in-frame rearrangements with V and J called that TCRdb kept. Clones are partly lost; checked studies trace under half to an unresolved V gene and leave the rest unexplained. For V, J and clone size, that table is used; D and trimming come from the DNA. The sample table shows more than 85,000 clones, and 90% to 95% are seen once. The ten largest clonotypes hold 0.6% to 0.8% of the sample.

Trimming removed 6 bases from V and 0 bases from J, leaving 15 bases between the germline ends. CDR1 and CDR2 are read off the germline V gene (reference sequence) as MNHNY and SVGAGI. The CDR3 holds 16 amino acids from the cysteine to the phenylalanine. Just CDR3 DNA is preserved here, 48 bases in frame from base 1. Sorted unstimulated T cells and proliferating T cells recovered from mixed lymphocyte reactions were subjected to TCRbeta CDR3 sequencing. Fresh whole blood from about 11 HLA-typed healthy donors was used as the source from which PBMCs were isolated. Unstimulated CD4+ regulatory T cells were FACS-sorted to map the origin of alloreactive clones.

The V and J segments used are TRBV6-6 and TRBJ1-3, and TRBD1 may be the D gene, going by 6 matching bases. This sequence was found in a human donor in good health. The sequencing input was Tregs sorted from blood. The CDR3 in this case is CASSFTGLTSGNTIYF. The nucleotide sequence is TGTGCCAGCAGCTTCACAGGGCTCACCTCTGGAAACACCATATATTTT.